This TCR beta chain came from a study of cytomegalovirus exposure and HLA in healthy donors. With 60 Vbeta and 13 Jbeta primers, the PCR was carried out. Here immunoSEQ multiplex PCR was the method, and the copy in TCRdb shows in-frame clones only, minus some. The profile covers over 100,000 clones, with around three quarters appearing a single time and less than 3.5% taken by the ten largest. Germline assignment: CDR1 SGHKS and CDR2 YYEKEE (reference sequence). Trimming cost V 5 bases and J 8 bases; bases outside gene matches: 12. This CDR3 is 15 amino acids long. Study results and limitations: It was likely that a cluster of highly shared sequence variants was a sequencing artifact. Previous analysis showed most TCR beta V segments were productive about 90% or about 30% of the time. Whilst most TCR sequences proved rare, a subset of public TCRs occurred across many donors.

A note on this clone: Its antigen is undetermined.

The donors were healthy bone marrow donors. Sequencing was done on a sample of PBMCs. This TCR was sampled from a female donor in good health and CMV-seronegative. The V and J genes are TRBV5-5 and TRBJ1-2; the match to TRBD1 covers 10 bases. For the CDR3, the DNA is TGTGCCAGCAGTGCCGGTCCGGGACAGGGGTCCGGCTACACCTTC. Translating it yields CASSAGPGQGSGYTF.